These 10 T cell receptor beta chains came from one sample sequenced in a study of cytomegalovirus exposure and HLA in healthy donors. Repertoires were generated with immunoSEQ multiplex PCR, while TCRdb's copy carries only in-frame clones and drops some. The table records 190,000 or so clones, about 80% of them present only once. What was sequenced was PBMCs. The origin of the receptors is a woman under 30 in good health and CMV-seropositive.

This clone was observed at least ten times. The V and J genes are TRBV2 and TRBJ1-2, with 7 positions matching TRBD1. The CDR3 covers 11 residues. V dropped 8 bases and J dropped 4; count of bases not matched to a gene: 1. The germline V gene has CDR1 SNHLY and CDR2 FYNNEI. CDR3 sequence reads: CASGQVYGYTF. The CDR3 coding sequence is TGTGCCAGCGGACAGGTCTATGGCTACACCTTC.

The chain joins TRBV7-9 to TRBJ2-7, with 7 bases identical to TRBD1. V shed 6 bases, J shed 2 bases, and the junction held 7 bases outside the gene matches. Per the germline V gene, CDR1 is SEHNR and CDR2 is FQNEAQ (reference sequence). The CDR3 totals 14 residues. CDR3 in amino acids: CASSSTGTAYEQYF. The CDR3 DNA sequence: TGTGCCAGCAGTTCGACCGGGACAGCCTACGAGCAGTACTTC.

The genes are TRBV7-2 and TRBJ2-7; D unclear. With 5 bases removed from V and 4 bases from J, the gap between germline ends came to 6 bases. Germline CDR1 SGHTA, CDR2 FQGNSA. The CDR3 totals 11 residues. This CDR3 is CASSQAYEQYF. CDR3 nucleotide sequence: TGTGCCAGCAGCCAAGCTTACGAGCAGTACTTC.

The rearrangement joins TRBV4-1 to TRBJ1-4; D may be TRBD1 (6 bases). Deletions cut 0 bases from V and 8 bases from J, with 16 bases between. The CDR3 length is 16 residues. In germline, CDR1 is MGHRA, CDR2 YSYEKL. The CDR3 protein is CASSQEPGGVGEKLFF. The CDR3 DNA reads as TGCGCCAGCAGCCAAGAACCGGGGGGCGTGGGGGAAAAACTGTTTTTT.

V gene TRBV5-1 combines with J gene TRBJ2-2, with TRBD1 matching 7 bases. Germline V gene data show CDR1 as SGHRS and CDR2 as YFSETQ. This CDR3 has 15 residues. V shed 2 bases and J 5 bases; nucleotides not matched to a gene: 6. CDR3 in amino acids: CASSFTGDRTGELFF. Here the CDR3 DNA reads TGCGCCAGCAGCTTCACAGGGGATCGGACCGGGGAGCTGTTTTTT.

The chain combines TRBV2 with TRBJ2-1; D possibly corresponds to TRBD2 (6 bases). V was trimmed by 6 bases and J by 4 bases, leaving 10 bases between them. In germline, CDR1 is SNHLY, CDR2 FYNNEI. The CDR3 is 13 residues long. The CDR3 loop is CASRTGTYNEQFF. The CDR3 DNA sequence: TGTGCCAGCAGAACCGGGACTTACAATGAGCAGTTCTTC.

V and J are TRBV18 and TRBJ1-2; D uncertain. Trimming left V 2 bases short and J 4 bases short, with 14 bases between. The germline CDR1 and CDR2 sequences are KGHSH and LQKENI. The length of the CDR3 is 15 residues. The CDR3 loop reads CASSPKTQVLYGYTF. CDR3 coding DNA: TGTGCCAGCTCACCAAAGACCCAGGTCCTCTATGGCTACACCTTC.

The table lists this clone with a count of one. The chain combines TRBV11-2 with TRBJ1-3; D is unresolved. Germline V gives CDR1 SGHAT, CDR2 FQNNGV. The CDR3 has 14 amino acids. V was shortened by 7 bases and J by 0 bases, with 10 bases between the two germline ends. The CDR3 here is CASTYAGSGNTIYF. The CDR3, as DNA: TGTGCCAGCACCTACGCGGGCTCTGGAAACACCATATATTTT. Together with reference TRBV11-2 and TRBJ1-3, the CDR3 gives the full variable domain: EAGVAQSPRYKIIEKRQSVAFWCNPISGHATLYWYQQILGQGPKLLIQFQNNGVVDDSQLPKDRFSAERLKGVDSTLKIQPAKLEDSAVYLCASTYAGSGNTIYFGEGSWLTVV.

The chain has TRBV7-2 and TRBJ1-2; 10 bases line up with TRBD1. V lost 1 base to trimming and J lost 0 bases; unmatched junction nucleotides: 8. The CDR3 extends over 18 amino acids. CDR1 SGHTA and CDR2 FQGNSA come from the germline V gene. CDR3 nucleotide sequence: TGTGCCAGCAGCTTAGTGGCGGGACAGGGGCATACTAACTATGGCTACACCTTC. It specifies CASSLVAGQGHTNYGYTF.

The chain employs TRBV18 and TRBJ2-5; D uncertain. The CDR3 covers 14 residues. The V end lost 4 bases, the J end lost 2 bases, and 11 bases lay between the germline ends. CDR1 is KGHSH and CDR2 is LQKENI in the germline V gene. The CDR3 DNA reads TGTGCCAGCTCACTAATCGACATACAAGAGACCCAGTACTTC. It encodes CASSLIDIQETQYF.